This note documents a single TCR beta chain sequence. Recruitment covered 25 or so US areas and drew participants whose ages spanned about 18 to 90 years. Cohort placement rested on clinical history that participants reported themselves. In the original workflow: Estimation of nucleated cell counts was performed using reference gene primer amplification. Produced via immunoSEQ multiplex PCR; TCRdb's table is partial and in-frame only. V and J calls and clone size are as listed in that table; D and trimming were resolved from the DNA. In the table there are a few hundred thousand clones, about 90% of which are singletons. This entry comes from a study of blood T cell repertoires in COVID-19. Study details: Acute-phase and convalescent COVID-19 samples originated in the United States, Italy and Spain.

This receptor was taken from a woman aged 45-59 years with acute COVID-19. Sequencing input: PBMCs or T cells enriched from blood (not recorded which).

CDR3 amino acids: CASSNSGTGGHEQYF. The CDR3 DNA reads TGTGCCAGCAGTAACTCCGGGACAGGGGGCCACGAGCAGTACTTC. The chain employs TRBV25-1 and TRBJ2-7; TRBD1 agrees at 12 bases. CDR1 is MGHDK and CDR2 is SYGVNS in the germline V gene. The CDR3 totals 15 residues. Trimming cost V 5 bases and J 5 bases; bases outside gene matches: 7.